This T cell receptor beta chain was sequenced in a study of resident and recirculating memory T cells in vitiligo. As for the study in general: No cells were sorted; samples were homogenized just before genomic DNA extraction. Study-level findings and limits: Clonality differed among vitiligo lesions, with no unique dominant clone.

Data came from immunoSEQ multiplex PCR; TCRdb stores just in-frame clones and leaves some out. The data contain 70,000 to 85,000 clones, roughly 90% of them seen just once; the ten biggest clones take up 4.9%. The CDR3 is 13 amino acids. V shed 8 bases and J 5 bases; nucleotides not matched to a gene: 6. Germline V gene lookup returns CDR1 SGHTA and CDR2 FQGNSA. Points on this clone: Its antigen is currently unknown.

Material: blood. The rearrangement joins TRBV7-2 to TRBJ1-5; 7 bases line up with TRBD1. The clonotype was recovered from a male donor with vitiligo. For the CDR3, the DNA is TGTGCCAGCGCTGGACAGGCAGATCAGCCCCAGCATTTT. It specifies CASAGQADQPQHF.